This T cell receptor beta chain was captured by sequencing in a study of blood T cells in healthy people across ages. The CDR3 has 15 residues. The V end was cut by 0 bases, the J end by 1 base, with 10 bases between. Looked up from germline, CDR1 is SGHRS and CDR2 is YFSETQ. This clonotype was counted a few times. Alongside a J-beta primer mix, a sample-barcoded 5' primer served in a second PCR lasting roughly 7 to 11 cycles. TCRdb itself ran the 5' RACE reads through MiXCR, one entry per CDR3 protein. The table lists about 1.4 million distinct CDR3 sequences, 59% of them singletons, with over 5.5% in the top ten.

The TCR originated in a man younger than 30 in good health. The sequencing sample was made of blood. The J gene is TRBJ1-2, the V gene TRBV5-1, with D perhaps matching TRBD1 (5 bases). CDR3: CASSLAGTDNYGYTF. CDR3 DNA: TGCGCCAGCAGCTTGGCCGGGACGGATAACTATGGCTACACCTTC. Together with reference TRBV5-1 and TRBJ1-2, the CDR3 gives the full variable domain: KAGVTQTPRYLIKTRGQQVTLSCSPISGHRSVSWYQQTPGQGLQFLFEYFSETQRNKGNFPGRFSGRQFSNSRSEMNVSTLELGDSALYLCASSLAGTDNYGYTFGSGTRLTVV.